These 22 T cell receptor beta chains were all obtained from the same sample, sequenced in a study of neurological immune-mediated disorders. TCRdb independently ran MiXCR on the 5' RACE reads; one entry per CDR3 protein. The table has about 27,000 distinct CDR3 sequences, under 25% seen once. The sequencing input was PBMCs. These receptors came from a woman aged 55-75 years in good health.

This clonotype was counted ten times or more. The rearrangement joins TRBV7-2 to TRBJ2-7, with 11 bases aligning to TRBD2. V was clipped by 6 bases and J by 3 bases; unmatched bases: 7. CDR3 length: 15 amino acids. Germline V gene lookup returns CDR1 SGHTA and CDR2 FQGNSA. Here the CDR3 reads CASRHPSGGYYEQYF. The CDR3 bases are TGTGCCAGCAGACACCCTAGCGGGGGGTACTACGAGCAGTACTTC.

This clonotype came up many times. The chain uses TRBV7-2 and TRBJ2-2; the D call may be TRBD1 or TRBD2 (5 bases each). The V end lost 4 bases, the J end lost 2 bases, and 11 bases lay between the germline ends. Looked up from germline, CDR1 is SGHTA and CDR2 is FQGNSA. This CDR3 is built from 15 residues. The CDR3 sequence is CASSSAGTNTGELFF. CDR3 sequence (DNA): TGTGCCAGCAGCTCCGCCGGGACCAACACCGGGGAGCTGTTTTTT.

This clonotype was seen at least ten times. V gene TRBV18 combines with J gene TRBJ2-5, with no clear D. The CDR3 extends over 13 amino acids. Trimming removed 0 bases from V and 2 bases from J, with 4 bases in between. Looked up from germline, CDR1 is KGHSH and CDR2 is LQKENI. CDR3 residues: CASSPPAQETQYF. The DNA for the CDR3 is TGTGCCAGCTCACCACCAGCGCAAGAGACCCAGTACTTC.

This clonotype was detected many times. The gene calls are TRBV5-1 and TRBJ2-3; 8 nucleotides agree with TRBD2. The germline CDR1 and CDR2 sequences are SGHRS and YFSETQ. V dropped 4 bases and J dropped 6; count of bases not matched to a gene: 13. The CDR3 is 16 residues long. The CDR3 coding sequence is TGCGCCAGCAGCCGGACTACAGGGTCGGGGGGGGATACGCAGTATTTT. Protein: CASSRTTGSGGDTQYF.

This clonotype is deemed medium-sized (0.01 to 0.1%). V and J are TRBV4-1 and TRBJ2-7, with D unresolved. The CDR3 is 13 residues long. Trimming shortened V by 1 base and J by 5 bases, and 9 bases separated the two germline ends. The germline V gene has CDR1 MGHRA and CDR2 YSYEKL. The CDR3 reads CASSQGGRHEQYF. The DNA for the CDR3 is TGCGCCAGCAGCCAAGGGGGAAGGCACGAGCAGTACTTC.

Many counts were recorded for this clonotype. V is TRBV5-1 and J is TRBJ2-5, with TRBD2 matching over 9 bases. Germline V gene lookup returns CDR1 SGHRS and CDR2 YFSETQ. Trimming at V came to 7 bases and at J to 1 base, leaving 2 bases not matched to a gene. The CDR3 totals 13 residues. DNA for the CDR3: TGCGCCAGCCGACTAGCGGCCCAAGAGACCCAGTACTTC. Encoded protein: CASRLAAQETQYF.

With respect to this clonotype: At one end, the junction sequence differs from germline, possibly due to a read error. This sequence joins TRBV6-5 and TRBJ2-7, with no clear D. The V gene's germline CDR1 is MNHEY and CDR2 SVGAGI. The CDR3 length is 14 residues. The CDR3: CTSSYSGASYEQYF. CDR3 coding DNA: TGTACCAGCAGTTACTCCGGTGCCTCCTACGAGCAGTACTTC.

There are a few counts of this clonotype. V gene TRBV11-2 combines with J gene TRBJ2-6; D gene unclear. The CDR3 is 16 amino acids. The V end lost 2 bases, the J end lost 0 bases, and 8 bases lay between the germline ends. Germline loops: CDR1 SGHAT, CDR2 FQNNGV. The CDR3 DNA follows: TGTGCCAGCAGCTTATGGGGAAGCTCTGGGGCCAACGTCCTGACTTTC. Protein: CASSLWGSSGANVLTF.

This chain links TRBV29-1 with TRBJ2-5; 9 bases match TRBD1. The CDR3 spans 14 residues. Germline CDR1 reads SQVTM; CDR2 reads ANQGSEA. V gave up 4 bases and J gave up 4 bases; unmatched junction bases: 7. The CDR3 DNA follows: TGCAGCGTTGCACCCGGGACAGGGAGAGAGACCCAGTACTTC. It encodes CSVAPGTGRETQYF.

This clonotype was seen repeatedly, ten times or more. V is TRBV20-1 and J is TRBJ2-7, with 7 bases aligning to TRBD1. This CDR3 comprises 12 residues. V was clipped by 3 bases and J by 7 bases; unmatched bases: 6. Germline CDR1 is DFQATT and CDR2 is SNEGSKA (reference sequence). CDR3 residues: CSASVGTAEQYF. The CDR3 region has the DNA TGCAGTGCTAGTGTTGGGACAGCAGAGCAGTACTTC.

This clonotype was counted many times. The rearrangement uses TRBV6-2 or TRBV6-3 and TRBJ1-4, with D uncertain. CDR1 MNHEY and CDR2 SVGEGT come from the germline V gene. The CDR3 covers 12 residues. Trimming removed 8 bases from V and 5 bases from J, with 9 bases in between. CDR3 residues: CASQNPNEKLFF. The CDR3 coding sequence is TGTGCCAGCCAAAATCCGAATGAAAAACTGTTTTTT.

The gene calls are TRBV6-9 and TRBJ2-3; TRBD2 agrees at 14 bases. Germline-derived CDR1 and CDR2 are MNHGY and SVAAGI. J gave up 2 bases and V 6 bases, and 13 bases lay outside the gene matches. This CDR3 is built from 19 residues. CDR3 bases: TGTGCCAGCAGCCTCCCAGAAAGGGGACTAGCGGGGGACACAGATACGCAGTATTTT. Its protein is CASSLPERGLAGDTDTQYF.

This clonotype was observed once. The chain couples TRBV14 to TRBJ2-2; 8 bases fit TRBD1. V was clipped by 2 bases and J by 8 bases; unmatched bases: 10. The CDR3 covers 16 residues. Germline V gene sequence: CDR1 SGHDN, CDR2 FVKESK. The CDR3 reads CASSQRLRQGSGELFF. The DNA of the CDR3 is TGTGCCAGCAGCCAAAGATTACGACAGGGGTCGGGGGAGCTGTTTTTT.

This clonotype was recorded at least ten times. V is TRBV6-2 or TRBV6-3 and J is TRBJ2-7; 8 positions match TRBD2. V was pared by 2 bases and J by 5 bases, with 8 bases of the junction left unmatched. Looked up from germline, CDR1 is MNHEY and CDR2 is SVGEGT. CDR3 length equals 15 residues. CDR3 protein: CASSYTPGGWNEQYF. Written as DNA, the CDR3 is TGTGCCAGCAGTTACACCCCGGGGGGGTGGAACGAGCAGTACTTC.

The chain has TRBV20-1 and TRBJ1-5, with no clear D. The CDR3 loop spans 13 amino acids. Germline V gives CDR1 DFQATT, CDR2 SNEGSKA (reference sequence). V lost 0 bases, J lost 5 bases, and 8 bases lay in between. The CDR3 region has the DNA TGCAGTGCTAGAGATTTGCGGGATCAGCCCCAGCATTTT. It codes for CSARDLRDQPQHF.

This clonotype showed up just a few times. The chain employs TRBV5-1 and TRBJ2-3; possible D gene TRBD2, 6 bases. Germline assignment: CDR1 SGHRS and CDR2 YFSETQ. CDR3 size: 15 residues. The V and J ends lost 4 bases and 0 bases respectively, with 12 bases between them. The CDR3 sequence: CASSNGGTSTDTQYF. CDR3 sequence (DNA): TGCGCCAGCAGCAATGGTGGGACTAGCACAGATACGCAGTATTTT.

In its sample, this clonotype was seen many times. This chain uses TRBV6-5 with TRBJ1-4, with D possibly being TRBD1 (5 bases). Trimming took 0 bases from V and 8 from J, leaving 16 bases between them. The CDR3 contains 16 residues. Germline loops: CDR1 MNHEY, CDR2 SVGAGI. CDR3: CASSYSPPGVGEKLFF. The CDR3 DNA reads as TGTGCCAGCAGTTACTCTCCCCCGGGGGTCGGAGAAAAACTGTTTTTT.

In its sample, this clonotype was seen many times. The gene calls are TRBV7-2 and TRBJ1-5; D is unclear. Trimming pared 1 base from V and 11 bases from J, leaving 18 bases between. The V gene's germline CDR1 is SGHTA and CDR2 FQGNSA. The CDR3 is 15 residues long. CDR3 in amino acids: CASSLDLVRAEAQHF. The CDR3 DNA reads TGTGCCAGCAGCTTAGATTTGGTGCGGGCCGAGGCCCAGCATTTT.

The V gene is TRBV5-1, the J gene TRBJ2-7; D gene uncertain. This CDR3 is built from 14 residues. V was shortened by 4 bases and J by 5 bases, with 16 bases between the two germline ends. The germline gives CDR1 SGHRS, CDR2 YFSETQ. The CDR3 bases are TGCGCCAGCAGCCCTCTCGCCCCTTGGGACGAGCAGTACTTC. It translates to CASSPLAPWDEQYF.

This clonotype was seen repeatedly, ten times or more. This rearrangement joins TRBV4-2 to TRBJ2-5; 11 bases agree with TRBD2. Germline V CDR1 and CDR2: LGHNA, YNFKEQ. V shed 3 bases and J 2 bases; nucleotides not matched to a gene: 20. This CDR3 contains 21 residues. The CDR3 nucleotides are TGTGCCAGCAGCCAGAAAACGGTGGGCGATCTAGCGGGAGGTGAACAAGAGACCCAGTACTTC. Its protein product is CASSQKTVGDLAGGEQETQYF.

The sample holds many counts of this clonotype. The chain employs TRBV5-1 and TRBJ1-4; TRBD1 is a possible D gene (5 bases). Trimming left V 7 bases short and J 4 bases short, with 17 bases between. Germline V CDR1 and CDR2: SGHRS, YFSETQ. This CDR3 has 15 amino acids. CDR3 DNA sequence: TGCGCCAGCTCACTGCTGGGGACTTATAATGAAAAACTGTTTTTT. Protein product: CASSLLGTYNEKLFF.

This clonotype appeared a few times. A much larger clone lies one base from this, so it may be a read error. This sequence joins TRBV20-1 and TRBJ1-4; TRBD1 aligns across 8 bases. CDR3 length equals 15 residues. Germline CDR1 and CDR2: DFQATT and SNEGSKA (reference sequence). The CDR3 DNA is TGCAGTACTAGTGAGGGTGGGACAGGAAATGAAAAACTGTTTTTT. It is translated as CSTSEGGTGNEKLFF.